Shown below are 15 T cell receptor beta chains from a single sample sequenced in a study of blood T cell repertoires in COVID-19. Data came from immunoSEQ multiplex PCR; TCRdb stores just in-frame clones and leaves some out. The sample holds 380,000 or so clones, more than 70% seen once. The sample consisted of peripheral blood. These receptors were collected from a man aged 40-49 years with acute or convalescent COVID-19.

This rearrangement joins TRBV7-2 to TRBJ1-6; D ambiguous. The ends were cut back, 0 bases at V and 7 bases at J, with 16 bases in the middle. The CDR3 contains 17 residues. CDR1 is SGHTA and CDR2 is FQGNSA in the germline V gene. In DNA form, the CDR3 reads TGTGCCAGCAGCTTAGCTAAAGTGCGGGTCCTGAATTCACCCCTCCACTTT. Amino acid sequence: CASSLAKVRVLNSPLHF.

The V call is TRBV6-2 or TRBV6-3, the J call TRBJ2-3; TRBD1 aligns across 7 bases. Germline trimming cut 4 bases from V and 3 bases from J; bases unmatched to any gene: 4. Germline V gives CDR1 MNHEY, CDR2 SVGEGT. This CDR3 contains 14 residues. The CDR3 sequence: CASSSRDSTDTQYF. CDR3 nucleotide sequence: TGTGCCAGCAGTTCAAGGGACAGTACAGATACGCAGTATTTT.

Comment on this clone: The junction departs from the called germline gene at one end, perhaps through a read error. The V and J genes are TRBV7-7 and TRBJ2-7, with 7 bases matching TRBD1. The CDR3 has 15 amino acids. Germline values: CDR1 SSHAT, CDR2 FNYEAQ (reference sequence). CDR3 sequence: CASSLATGVSYEQYF. As DNA, the CDR3 is TGTGCTAGCAGCTTAGCTACAGGGGTCTCCTACGAGCAGTACTTC. Filled out from reference TRBV7-7 and TRBJ2-7, the complete variable domain reads GAGVSQSPRYKVTKRGQDVTLRCDPISSHATLYWYQQALGQGPEFLTYFNYEAQPDKSGLPSDRFSAERPEGSISTLTIQRTEQRDSAMYRCASSLATGVSYEQYFGPGTRLTVT.

The chain recombines TRBV7-3 with TRBJ2-1; 8 positions agree with TRBD1. The CDR3 contains 16 residues. The J segment lost 5 bases and the V segment lost 1 base, leaving 7 bases of the junction unmatched. CDR1 and CDR2 from the germline V gene are SGHTA and FQGTGA. CDR3 sequence (DNA): TGTGCCAGCAGCTTAAGACGGACAGGGTCGCACAATGAGCAGTTCTTC. Residues: CASSLRRTGSHNEQFF.

This clone was counted between two and nine times. Other nucleotide sequences in the sample specify the same CDR3. The J gene is TRBJ2-1, the V gene TRBV4-3; possibly TRBD2 for D (6 bases). The CDR3 sequence is 16 residues long. Germline CDR1 and CDR2: LGHNA and YSLEER. The V end lost 0 bases, the J end lost 0 bases, and 9 bases lay between the germline ends. The CDR3 DNA reads as TGCGCCAGCAGCCAAGATCTCGGGGGCTCCTACAATGAGCAGTTCTTC. Encoded protein: CASSQDLGGSYNEQFF.

The V call is TRBV3-1 (or the pseudogene TRBV3-2), the J call TRBJ2-3; the match to TRBD1 covers 7 bases. The V segment lost 4 bases and the J segment 2 bases; nucleotides outside the gene matches: 15. The CDR3 covers 18 residues. Germline CDR1 reads LGHDT; CDR2 reads YNNKEL (reference sequence). The CDR3 region is CASSPNPTGIDLTDTQYF. The CDR3 bases are TGTGCCAGCAGCCCTAACCCGACAGGGATAGACCTCACAGATACGCAGTATTTT.

The chain employs TRBV6-5 and TRBJ1-6; 7 bases map to TRBD1. The CDR3 loop spans 16 amino acids. V lost 2 bases, J lost 8 bases, and 9 bases stayed unmatched. CDR1 MNHEY and CDR2 SVGAGI come from the germline V gene. This chain's CDR3 is CASSYGATGKYSPLHF. DNA for the CDR3: TGTGCCAGCAGTTACGGGGCGACAGGGAAGTATTCACCCCTCCACTTT.

The sample holds one count of this clone. The V call is TRBV6-2 or TRBV6-3, the J call TRBJ1-2; TRBD1 is a possible D gene (5 bases). Trimming took off 2 bases at V and 4 bases at J, with 17 bases between the two ends. Germline CDR1 reads MNHEY; CDR2 reads SVGEGT. There are 16 residues in the CDR3. The DNA for the CDR3 is TGTGCCAGCAGTTACCACCATGCGACAGTCCCCTATGGCTACACCTTC. Amino acid sequence: CASSYHHATVPYGYTF.

This rearrangement joins TRBV4-2 to TRBJ2-2; TRBD1 agrees at 7 bases. Trimming removed 5 bases from V and 7 bases from J; junction bases left unmatched: 7. Germline V gene data show CDR1 as LGHNA and CDR2 as YNFKEQ. The CDR3 covers 14 residues. DNA for the CDR3: TGTGCCAGCAGCGCCCACAGGGGTGACGGGGAGCTGTTTTTT. Encoded protein: CASSAHRGDGELFF.

This chain uses TRBV29-1 with TRBJ2-7; D might be TRBD1 (5 bases). CDR3 length: 13 amino acids. CDR1 is SQVTM and CDR2 is ANQGSEA in the germline V gene. V lost 6 bases and J lost 0, with 12 bases in between. As DNA, the CDR3 is TGCAGCGTGGCCCCGACAGTCTCCTACGAGCAGTACTTC. It translates to CSVAPTVSYEQYF.

The chain recombines TRBV2 with TRBJ2-2; TRBD1 agrees at 10 bases. This CDR3 is built from 15 residues. From germline, CDR1 is SNHLY and CDR2 FYNNEI. V lost 7 bases, J lost 4 bases, and 6 bases stayed unmatched. The CDR3 nucleotides read TGTGCCAGCAAGGTCAGGACAGGGGGCACCGGGGAGCTGTTTTTT. Translation gives CASKVRTGGTGELFF.

This chain joins TRBV5-6 and TRBJ1-6; D possibly corresponds to TRBD1 (6 bases). The CDR3 loop spans 15 amino acids. Germline CDR1 reads SGHDT; CDR2 reads YYEEEE. V lost 5 bases and J lost 10, with 19 bases in between. CDR3 in DNA: TGTGCCAGCAGTCTAAACCCAGGGGCAGGGTCACCCCTCCACTTT. Translating it yields CASSLNPGAGSPLHF.

The chain uses TRBV7-5 and TRBJ2-7; the table assigns TRBD2, which was not confirmed against the DNA. TRBV7-5 is reported as a pseudogene. The CDR3 extends over 14 amino acids. CDR3 nucleotides: TGTGCCAGAAGCGAAGCGGGGGATCCTTACGAGCAGTACTTC. Translation: CARSEAGDPYEQYF.

CDR3 loop: CASSLGTGVAKNIQYF. The CDR3 DNA reads as TGTGCCAGCAGCTTGGGGACAGGGGTAGCCAAAAACATTCAGTACTTC. The chain combines TRBV7-2 with TRBJ2-4, with 10 bases matching TRBD1. With V trimmed by 3 bases and J by 0 bases, 2 bases remained unmatched. Germline V CDR1 and CDR2: SGHTA, FQGNSA. The CDR3 has 16 amino acids.

The genes are TRBV7-8 and TRBJ1-1; tentatively, D is TRBD1 (5 bases). Trimming pared 5 bases from V and 1 base from J, leaving 14 bases between. CDR1 and CDR2 (germline): SGHVS, FQNEAQ. This CDR3 region has 15 residues. DNA for the CDR3: TGTGCCAGCAGCCGGTTTTTCAGGGCGAACACTGAAGCTTTCTTT. It codes for CASSRFFRANTEAFF.